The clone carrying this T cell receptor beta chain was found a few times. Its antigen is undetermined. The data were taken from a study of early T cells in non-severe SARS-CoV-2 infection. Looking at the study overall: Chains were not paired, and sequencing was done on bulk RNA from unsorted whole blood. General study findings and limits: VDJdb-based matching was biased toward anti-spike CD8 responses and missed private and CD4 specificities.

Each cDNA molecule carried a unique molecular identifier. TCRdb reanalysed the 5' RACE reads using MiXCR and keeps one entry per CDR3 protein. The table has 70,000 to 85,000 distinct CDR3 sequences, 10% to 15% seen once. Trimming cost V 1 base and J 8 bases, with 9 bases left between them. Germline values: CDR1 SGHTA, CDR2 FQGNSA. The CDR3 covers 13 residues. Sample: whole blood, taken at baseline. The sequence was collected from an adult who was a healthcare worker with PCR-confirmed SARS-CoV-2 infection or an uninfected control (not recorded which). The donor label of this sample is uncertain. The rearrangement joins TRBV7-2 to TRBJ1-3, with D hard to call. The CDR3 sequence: CASSLGAGDTIYF. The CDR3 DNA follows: TGTGCCAGCAGCTTAGGTGCGGGTGACACCATATATTTT.